The 16 T cell receptor beta chains in this list originate from one sample, sequenced in a study of blood T cell repertoires in COVID-19. Produced via immunoSEQ multiplex PCR; TCRdb's table is partial and in-frame only. Found here are around 220,000 clones, about nine tenths of them singletons; the top ten hold over 6%. The specimen was PBMCs or T cells enriched from blood (not recorded which). Every receptor here comes from a woman younger than 45 with acute COVID-19.

This sequence joins TRBV11-2 and TRBJ2-4; 10 bases fit TRBD2. V lost 0 bases and J lost 16; bases outside the gene matches: 12. The CDR3 spans 15 residues. Germline V gene data show CDR1 as SGHAT and CDR2 as FQNNGV. The CDR3 spells CASSLDTSGARVLYF. In nucleotides, the CDR3 is TGTGCCAGCAGCTTAGATACTAGCGGGGCCCGGGTGCTCTACTTC.

The chain has TRBV7-8 and TRBJ1-6; D might be TRBD1 (5 bases). Germline CDR1 and CDR2: SGHVS and FQNEAQ. Trimming cost V 4 bases and J 3 bases, with 10 bases left between them. This CDR3 comprises 15 residues. The CDR3 coding sequence is TGTGCCAGCAGCTCGATAGACAGCTATAATTCACCCCTCCACTTT. Its protein is CASSSIDSYNSPLHF.

The table lists this clone with a few counts. The chain joins TRBV6-2 or TRBV6-3 to TRBJ1-5; 10 bases align to TRBD1. The V and J ends lost 4 bases and 6 bases, in that order; junction bases with no gene match: 3. Germline CDR1 MNHEY, CDR2 SVGEGT. The CDR3 is 14 residues long. CDR3 region: CASSWGQGTQPQHF. CDR3 bases: TGTGCCAGCAGTTGGGGACAGGGGACTCAGCCCCAGCATTTT.

The chain is built from TRBV7-2 and TRBJ2-1; 15 bases map to TRBD2. Looked up from germline, CDR1 is SGHTA and CDR2 is FQGNSA. The CDR3 spans 17 residues. The V segment lost 5 bases and the J segment 6 bases; nucleotides outside the gene matches: 8. CDR3 sequence (DNA): TGTGCCAGCAGCCCCTGGTTGGGACTAGCGGGAGGCAATGAGCAGTTCTTC. It translates to CASSPWLGLAGGNEQFF.

CDR3 in amino acids: CASSLIAEAEAFF. CDR3 in DNA: TGTGCCAGCAGTTTAATCGCGGAGGCTGAAGCTTTCTTT. The chain employs TRBV12-3 or TRBV12-4 and TRBJ1-1; D unclear. CDR3 length: 13 residues. The V and J ends lost 2 bases and 6 bases respectively, with 10 bases between them.

V usage is TRBV7-2 and J usage is TRBJ2-1, with 9 positions matching TRBD1. CDR3 length: 14 residues. CDR1 is SGHTA, CDR2 FQGNSA, per germline. Losses at the gene ends were 5 bases for V and 9 bases for J; bases not matched to a gene: 8. The CDR3 DNA follows: TGTGCCAGCAGCGCGGGACAGGGTGGGAGTGAGCAGTTCTTC. Translating gives CASSAGQGGSEQFF.

This rearrangement joins TRBV7-2 to TRBJ1-5, with 7 bases identical to TRBD1. The CDR3 is 13 amino acids. J lost 7 bases, V lost 5 bases, and 5 bases had no gene match. CDR1 is SGHTA, CDR2 FQGNSA, per germline. The CDR3 reads CASSGTALQPQHF. As DNA, the CDR3 is TGTGCCAGCAGCGGGACAGCACTACAGCCCCAGCATTTT.

The rearrangement joins TRBV3-1 (or the pseudogene TRBV3-2) to TRBJ2-1, with 10 nucleotides matching TRBD2. The CDR3 is 16 residues long. Looked up from germline, CDR1 is LGHDT and CDR2 is YNNKEL (reference sequence). J gave up 7 bases and V 0 bases, and 6 bases lay outside the gene matches. CDR3 loop: CASSQDQLAGANEQFF. In nucleotides, the CDR3 is TGTGCCAGCAGCCAAGATCAGCTAGCGGGGGCGAATGAGCAGTTCTTC.

The chain couples TRBV7-2 to TRBJ1-4; maybe TRBD1 (5 bases). This CDR3 is 15 amino acids long. Germline assignment: CDR1 SGHTA and CDR2 FQGNSA. V shed 1 base and J shed 0 bases, with 6 bases lying between them. The CDR3 protein is CASSLGQPTNEKLFF. In nucleotides, the CDR3 is TGTGCCAGCAGCTTAGGACAGCCAACTAATGAAAAACTGTTTTTT.

This clone was observed a handful of times. The chain links TRBV15 to TRBJ1-2; 8 nucleotides match TRBD1. With V trimmed by 5 bases and J by 2 bases, 7 bases remained unmatched. This CDR3 is 15 amino acids long. Germline V gene sequence: CDR1 LNHNV, CDR2 YYDKDF (reference sequence). CDR3 nucleotides: TGTGCCACCAGCGTTAACAGGGGGAGAAACTATGGCTACACCTTC. Amino acid sequence: CATSVNRGRNYGYTF.

The chain employs TRBV18 and TRBJ1-3; D is unresolved. V lost 4 bases, J lost 10 bases, and 17 bases lay in between. The CDR3 covers 14 residues. Germline CDR1 is KGHSH and CDR2 is LQKENI. CDR3 loop: CASSLAAAFRTIYF. The DNA for the CDR3 is TGTGCCAGCTCACTCGCGGCGGCCTTCCGAACCATATATTTT.

The chain recombines TRBV5-1 with TRBJ2-4, with TRBD2 as a possible D gene (6 bases). The CDR3 has 16 residues. Germline V gives CDR1 SGHRS, CDR2 YFSETQ. Trimming removed 3 bases at V and 6 bases at J, with 19 bases between. The CDR3 loop is CASSSGPGRGVNIQYF. The CDR3 DNA sequence: TGCGCCAGCAGCTCTGGGCCAGGCCGCGGGGTAAACATTCAGTACTTC.

The chain recombines TRBV3-1 (or the pseudogene TRBV3-2) with TRBJ2-5; D is perhaps TRBD2 (6 bases). The CDR3 extends over 15 amino acids. Trimming left V 3 bases short and J 5 bases short, with 16 bases between. Germline values: CDR1 LGHDT, CDR2 YNNKEL (reference sequence). The chain's CDR3 is CASSQLGGSGETQYF. The CDR3 DNA reads TGTGCCAGCAGCCAGTTAGGAGGGTCCGGGGAGACCCAGTACTTC.

V is TRBV12-3 or TRBV12-4 and J is TRBJ1-4; 10 bases fit TRBD1. With 11 bases clipped from V and 5 bases from J, the junction kept 5 bases outside the gene matches. This CDR3 region has 13 residues. In DNA, the CDR3 is TGTGCCTCTAGGGGACAGGGGAATGAAAAACTGTTTTTT. Translation gives CASRGQGNEKLFF.

The rearrangement joins TRBV3-1 (or the pseudogene TRBV3-2) to TRBJ1-1; no clear D gene. This CDR3 region has 15 residues. The germline V gene has CDR1 LGHDT and CDR2 YNNKEL (reference sequence). V was cut by 0 bases and J by 0 bases, with 8 bases left in between. The CDR3 DNA follows: TGTGCCAGCAGCCAAGATCCAGCGATGAACACTGAAGCTTTCTTT. It codes for CASSQDPAMNTEAFF.

The chain recombines TRBV13 with TRBJ1-5; 8 nucleotides match TRBD1. The germline CDR1 and CDR2 sequences are PRHDT and FYEKMQ (reference sequence). This CDR3 has 16 residues. V lost 0 bases, J lost 2 bases, and 3 bases stayed unmatched. The CDR3 loop reads CASSLGGQGGNQPQHF. In nucleotides, the CDR3 is TGTGCCAGCAGCTTAGGAGGACAGGGTGGCAATCAGCCCCAGCATTTT.